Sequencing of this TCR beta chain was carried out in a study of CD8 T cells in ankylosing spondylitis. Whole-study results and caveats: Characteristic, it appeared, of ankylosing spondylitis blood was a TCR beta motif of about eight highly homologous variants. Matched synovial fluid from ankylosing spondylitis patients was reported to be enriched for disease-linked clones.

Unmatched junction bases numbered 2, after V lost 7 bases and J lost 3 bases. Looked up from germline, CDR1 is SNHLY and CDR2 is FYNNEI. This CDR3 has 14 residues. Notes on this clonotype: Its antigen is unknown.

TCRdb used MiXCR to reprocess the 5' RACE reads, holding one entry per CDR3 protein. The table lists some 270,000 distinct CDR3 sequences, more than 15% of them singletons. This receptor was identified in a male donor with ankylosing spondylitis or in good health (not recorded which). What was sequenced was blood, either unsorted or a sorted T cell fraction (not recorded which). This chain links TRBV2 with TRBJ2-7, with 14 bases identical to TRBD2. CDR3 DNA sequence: TGTGCCAGCACCGGGACTAGCGGGGGCTACGAGCAGTACTTC. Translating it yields CASTGTSGGYEQYF.